The present entry profiles one TCR beta chain with its context. The CDR3 is made up of 14 amino acids. Trimming took off 2 bases at V and 5 bases at J, with 12 bases between the two ends. Germline values: CDR1 MNHNS, CDR2 SASEGT. Assay: immunoSEQ multiplex PCR; the TCRdb copy retains only in-frame clones and omits some. The sample carries 70,000 or so clones, 85% to 90% recorded once. The record originates from a study of PD-L1 blockade in urothelial cancer. Study details: Patients arrived having already received 0 to 3 prior chemotherapy regimens.

Time point given: pretreatment peripheral blood. Sample: PBMCs, taken around atezolizumab (anti-PD-L1) treatment. The chain couples TRBV6-1 to TRBJ2-5, with a weak D call TRBD2 (5 bases). The receptor's source is a man between 65 and 85 years old with urothelial cancer. CDR3 loop: CASSERRSTETQYF. The CDR3 DNA reads as TGTGCCAGCAGTGAACGGAGGAGTACCGAGACCCAGTACTTC.